This T cell receptor beta chain was recovered during a study of identical twins. Overall study results and limits: Among monozygotic twins, out-of-frame TCR alpha sharing exceeded what models predicted.

This clonotype was seen repeatedly, ten times or more. Its target is unknown. MiXCR, applied by TCRdb to the 5' RACE reads, yields one record per CDR3 protein. Of some 590,000 distinct CDR3 sequences in the sample, just under 10% were seen once. This same sample was also taken into another study, of yellow fever vaccine responses in identical twins.

The material sequenced was PBMCs. The TCR comes from a woman between 18 and 29 years old in good health.

As DNA, the CDR3 is TGTGCCAGCAGCTTAAGCGGGGGGGACAGGAGAAACATTCAGTACTTC. Protein sequence: CASSLSGGDRRNIQYF. The chain couples TRBV13 to TRBJ2-4, with 10 bases matching TRBD2. Germline V gives CDR1 PRHDT, CDR2 FYEKMQ (reference sequence). The CDR3 is 16 amino acids. With 2 bases clipped from V and 6 bases from J, the junction kept 7 bases outside the gene matches.